Each of the 27 T cell receptor beta chains below was sequenced from the same sample in a study of CD8+CD57+ T cells in acquired aplastic anemia. Profiling that covered TCR beta VDJ and CDR3 relied on genomic DNA as its template. TCRdb re-analysed the reads in MiXCR, keeping a single row per CDR3 protein. Here the sample spans about 190,000 distinct CDR3 sequences, around half being singletons. Sample: sorted CD4+, CD8+, or CD8+CD57+ T cells (not recorded which) from PBMCs. The receptors were gathered from a human donor in good health, serving as a control.

This clonotype was counted many times. The J gene is TRBJ2-2, the V gene TRBV9; 12 positions match TRBD1. The V and J ends lost 0 bases and 6 bases, in that order; junction bases with no gene match: 0. This CDR3 contains 15 residues. From germline, CDR1 is SGDLS and CDR2 YYNGEE. The CDR3 nucleotides read TGTGCCAGCAGCGTAGGGGACAGGGGGCCCGGGGAGCTGTTTTTT. This encodes CASSVGDRGPGELFF.

The chain combines TRBV10-3 with TRBJ1-1, with D possibly matching TRBD1 (5 bases). The CDR3 is made up of 16 amino acids. Germline CDR1 is ENHRY and CDR2 is SYGVKD. Trimming removed 3 bases from V and 0 bases from J, with 14 bases in between. CDR3 loop: CAISDPGGALNTEAFF. The CDR3 DNA reads as TGTGCCATCAGTGACCCAGGTGGGGCTTTGAACACTGAAGCTTTCTTT.

A few counts support this clonotype. V and J are TRBV20-1 and TRBJ1-4; D gene uncertain. The CDR3 has 14 residues. V was shortened by 5 bases and J by 2 bases, with 12 bases between the two germline ends. In germline, CDR1 is DFQATT, CDR2 SNEGSKA (reference sequence). CDR3 loop: CSAPNSDTNEKLFF. CDR3 DNA sequence: TGCAGTGCTCCGAACTCGGACACTAATGAAAAACTGTTTTTT.

The rearrangement uses TRBV12-3 or TRBV12-4 and TRBJ1-1; D gene uncertain. Between the trimmed V and J ends, which lost 2 bases and 4 bases, there was a span of 8 bases. There are 13 residues in the CDR3. CDR3 loop: CASSLLVVTEAFF. In nucleotides, the CDR3 is TGTGCCAGCAGTTTATTGGTTGTCACTGAAGCTTTCTTT.

Details on this clonotype: Because it lacks the conserved phenylalanine or tryptophan at the end, this CDR3 is likely a read error. The DNA is left out, because the CDR3 cannot be placed on it with certainty; the CDR3 is given as TCRdb lists it. V and J are TRBV7-6 and TRBJ2-6. The length of the CDR3 is 8 amino acids, counting both ends. CDR1 is SGHVS, CDR2 FNYEAQ, per germline. CDR3 region: CASSQETS.

V gene TRBV29-1 combines with J gene TRBJ1-1; 7 positions match TRBD1. The germline CDR1 and CDR2 sequences are SQVTM and ANQGSEA. V shed 4 bases, J shed 1 base, and the junction held 9 bases outside the gene matches. This CDR3 has 15 residues. The CDR3 DNA reads as TGCAGCGTTGGACAGGGCCCTCTGGGGAACACTGAAGCTTTCTTT. Protein sequence: CSVGQGPLGNTEAFF. Looking up the rest from reference TRBV29-1 and TRBJ1-1 gives the full variable domain: SAVISQKPSRDICQRGTSLTIQCQVDSQVTMMFWYRQQPGQSLTLIATANQGSEATYESGFVIDKFPISRPNLTFSTLTVSNMSPEDSSIYLCSVGQGPLGNTEAFFGQGTRLTVV.

In this sample, this clonotype turned up a few times. CDR3 sequence: CASHIRTGNYEQYF. For the CDR3, the DNA is TGTGCCAGCCACATCCGGACAGGAAACTACGAGCAGTACTTC. The chain has TRBV2 and TRBJ2-7, with 7 positions matching TRBD1. Germline CDR1 SNHLY, CDR2 FYNNEI. Trimming at V came to 8 bases and at J to 3 bases, leaving 10 bases not matched to a gene. The length of the CDR3 is 14 residues.

This clonotype was seen a few times. The chain has TRBV2 and TRBJ2-7; 9 bases fit TRBD1. Trimming at V came to 7 bases and at J to 6 bases, leaving 16 bases not matched to a gene. Germline V gene data show CDR1 as SNHLY and CDR2 as FYNNEI. The CDR3 is made up of 16 amino acids. The CDR3 DNA is TGTGCCAGCACTGAGGACCGTCCCGGGACAGGGTCCGAGCAGTACTTC. Encoded protein: CASTEDRPGTGSEQYF. Full variable domain (rest looked up from reference TRBV2 and TRBJ2-7): EPEVTQTPSHQVTQMGQEVILRCVPISNHLYFYWYRQILGQKVEFLVSFYNNEISEKSEIFDDQFSVERPDGSNFTLKIRSTKLEDSAMYFCASTEDRPGTGSEQYFGPGTRLTVT.

V gene TRBV9 combines with J gene TRBJ1-1; tentative D call: TRBD1 (5 bases). The germline V and J ends were trimmed by 4 bases and 7 bases, with 14 bases remaining between them. Germline values: CDR1 SGDLS, CDR2 YYNGEE. The CDR3 is made up of 13 amino acids. In DNA form, the CDR3 reads TGTGCCAGCAGCACGCAGGGTTACGGTGAAGCTTTCTTT. As protein: CASSTQGYGEAFF.

This clonotype was seen repeatedly, ten times or more. This sequence joins TRBV10-2 and TRBJ1-1; D is undetermined. Trimming stripped 6 bases from V and 0 bases from J, with 8 bases between. This CDR3 spans 13 amino acids. Germline CDR1 is WSHSY and CDR2 is SAAADI. CDR3 amino acids: CASSLSMNTEAFF. The CDR3, as DNA: TGCGCCAGCAGCCTATCGATGAACACTGAAGCTTTCTTT.

The CDR3 protein is CASSLGSGRTDTQYF. CDR3 sequence (DNA): TGTGCCAGCAGCTTAGGTAGCGGGAGAACAGATACGCAGTATTTT. This chain links TRBV7-8 with TRBJ2-3; 9 nucleotides align to TRBD2. Germline CDR1 is SGHVS and CDR2 is FQNEAQ. The CDR3 consists of 15 residues. V was pared by 1 base and J by 3 bases, with 2 bases of the junction left unmatched.

Comments on this clonotype: A read error may be the cause here, since a much bigger clone is one base away. The rearrangement uses TRBV27 and TRBJ1-6; D unresolved. The germline V and J ends were trimmed by 6 bases and 8 bases, with 11 bases remaining between them. This CDR3 region has 13 residues. Germline lookup yields CDR1 MNHEY and CDR2 SMNVEV (reference sequence). CDR3 coding DNA: TGTGCCAGCAGGTTAGGTGGGGATTCACCCCTCCACTTT. This translates into CASRLGGDSPLHF.

This clonotype was seen many times. The DNA for the CDR3 is TGTGCCAGTAGTATAGTATCCTCCGGGCTTAGCAATCAGCCCCAGCATTTT. Protein sequence: CASSIVSSGLSNQPQHF. The V call is TRBV19, the J call TRBJ1-5; no clear D. The CDR3 covers 17 residues. V dropped 1 base and J dropped 0 bases, with 13 bases sitting between them. Looked up from germline, CDR1 is LNHDA and CDR2 is SQIVND (reference sequence).

On this clonotype: One end of the junction does not line up with germline, which may come from a read error. V is TRBV29-1 and J is TRBJ2-7, with 9 positions matching TRBD1. The CDR3 contains 15 residues. Germline V gene sequence: CDR1 SQVTM, CDR2 ANQGSEA. CDR3 sequence reads: CSVEGAGQGSYEKYF. DNA for the CDR3: TGCAGCGTTGAAGGAGCGGGACAGGGATCCTACGAGAAGTACTTC.

This clonotype came up once. The chain couples TRBV9 to TRBJ2-3, with 9 bases matching TRBD2. The V and J ends lost 1 base and 2 bases, in that order; junction bases with no gene match: 5. The CDR3 has 16 amino acids. Per the germline V gene, CDR1 is SGDLS and CDR2 is YYNGEE. This chain's CDR3 is CASSVTAGGNTDTQYF. The CDR3 nucleotides are TGTGCCAGCAGCGTAACAGCGGGGGGTAACACAGATACGCAGTATTTT.

This clonotype has just a few counts. The rearrangement uses TRBV10-3 and TRBJ2-7, with 9 bases identical to TRBD1. Germline CDR1 and CDR2: ENHRY and SYGVKD. The CDR3 is 18 amino acids. The J segment lost 3 bases and the V segment lost 2 bases, leaving 14 bases of the junction unmatched. CDR3 sequence (DNA): TGTGCCATCAGTGAGGGACAGGGGAGAGCCGGGACCTTCTACGAGCAGTACTTC. Translating gives CAISEGQGRAGTFYEQYF.

This clonotype has more than one count but fewer than ten. V is TRBV18 and J is TRBJ2-4, with TRBD2 as a possible D gene (7 bases). Looked up from germline, CDR1 is KGHSH and CDR2 is LQKENI. The CDR3 spans 15 residues. The V and J ends lost 1 base and 11 bases respectively, with 18 bases between them. The CDR3 nucleotides read TGTGCCAGCTCACCACAGGGGGGGGGGCGTCAACTTCAGTACTTC. It is translated as CASSPQGGGRQLQYF.

This chain links TRBV9 with TRBJ1-2, with TRBD1 matching 10 bases. Germline V gives CDR1 SGDLS, CDR2 YYNGEE. This CDR3 comprises 18 residues. Trimming took 0 bases from V and 4 from J; bases not matched to a gene: 12. The CDR3 coding sequence is TGTGCCAGCAGCGTAGGGGGGGTCCGGGACAGGGGTACCTATGGCTACACCTTC. The encoded protein is CASSVGGVRDRGTYGYTF.

This clonotype was detected only a few times. The genes are TRBV7-9 and TRBJ1-2; possible D gene TRBD1, 5 bases. The CDR3 has 13 amino acids. V gave up 6 bases and J gave up 2 bases, with 10 bases separating them. The germline V gene encodes CDR1 SEHNR and CDR2 FQNEAQ (reference sequence). The CDR3 nucleotides are TGTGCCAGCAGTCCCACAGGCAACTATGGCTACACCTTC. Encoded protein: CASSPTGNYGYTF.

Ten or more counts support this clonotype. The CDR3 spells CATRFSGANVLTF. CDR3 nucleotide sequence: TGTGCCACCAGGTTCTCTGGGGCCAACGTCCTGACTTTC. J is TRBJ2-6 and V is TRBV15; D gene unclear. Germline V lookup: CDR1 LNHNV, CDR2 YYDKDF (reference sequence). V dropped 6 bases and J dropped 0 bases, with 3 bases sitting between them. The CDR3 spans 13 residues.

This clonotype was seen many times. V gene TRBV19 combines with J gene TRBJ2-3; 8 bases are shared with TRBD2. Germline trimming cut 3 bases from V and 2 bases from J; bases unmatched to any gene: 4. This CDR3 spans 15 amino acids. Germline CDR1 is LNHDA and CDR2 is SQIVND (reference sequence). The CDR3 region is CASSIQRGSTDTQYF. CDR3 coding DNA: TGTGCCAGTAGTATCCAGCGGGGGTCCACAGATACGCAGTATTTT.

This clonotype came up once. This chain joins TRBV5-1 and TRBJ1-4; perhaps TRBD1 as D (6 bases). The germline V gene encodes CDR1 SGHRS and CDR2 YFSETQ. CDR3 length: 15 residues. Trimming removed 7 bases from V and 8 bases from J, with 21 bases in between. DNA of the CDR3: TGCGCCAGCCGACTAGCGGGGGGGCTTGGGGAAAAACTGTTTTTT. Translating gives CASRLAGGLGEKLFF.

The chain joins TRBV4-3 to TRBJ2-2; D remains unclear. V lost 1 base, J lost 9 bases, and 12 bases lay in between. CDR3 length: 14 residues. The germline CDR1 and CDR2 sequences are LGHNA and YSLEER. CDR3 loop: CASSQVRPNRELFF. DNA for the CDR3: TGCGCCAGCAGCCAAGTCCGACCCAACAGGGAGCTGTTTTTT.

About this clonotype itself: One end of the junction does not line up with germline, which may come from a read error. The chain links TRBV20-1 to TRBJ2-7; 12 bases agree with TRBD1. The CDR3 has 11 residues. Germline V CDR1 and CDR2: DFQATT, SNEGSKA (reference sequence). DNA for the CDR3: TGCAGTGCCAGGGAGGGACAGGGGGCGCACTTC. As protein: CSAREGQGAHF.

The sample holds many counts of this clonotype. J is TRBJ1-3 and V is TRBV20-1; D call uncertain. Germline V lookup: CDR1 DFQATT, CDR2 SNEGSKA (reference sequence). V was shortened by 7 bases and J by 0 bases, with 7 bases between the two germline ends. This CDR3 is built from 12 residues. CDR3 region: CSGGSSGNTIYF. CDR3 bases: TGCAGTGGGGGTTCCTCTGGAAACACCATATATTTT.

This chain joins TRBV19 and TRBJ2-1, with 14 bases fitting TRBD2. The V and J ends lost 3 bases and 10 bases, in that order; junction bases with no gene match: 8. The CDR3 covers 16 residues. Germline V lookup: CDR1 LNHDA, CDR2 SQIVND (reference sequence). The CDR3 sequence: CASSIRTSGGSGEQFF. DNA for the CDR3: TGTGCCAGTAGTATTCGGACTAGCGGGGGGTCAGGGGAGCAGTTCTTC.

The rearrangement links TRBV19 to TRBJ1-2; D is unclear. Trimming removed 11 bases from V and 5 bases from J, with 12 bases in between. This CDR3 contains 11 residues. The germline V gene encodes CDR1 LNHDA and CDR2 SQIVND (reference sequence). CDR3 protein: CAVDVNYGYTF. The CDR3 DNA follows: TGTGCCGTTGACGTCAATTATGGCTACACCTTC.